This record looks at one T cell receptor beta chain sequence and its context. How the authors handled the data: Reference gene primer amplification gave nucleated cell count estimates. Here immunoSEQ multiplex PCR was the method, and the copy in TCRdb shows in-frame clones only, minus some. V, J and clone size reflect that table, while D and trimming were determined from the DNA. The data contain around 80,000 clones, 75% to 85% of them seen just once; the ten biggest clones take up 8.5% to 10%. The entry originates in a study of blood T cell repertoires in COVID-19. About the research overall: The samples span acute and convalescent COVID-19 from the United States, Italy and Spain. Sample material is recorded as cDNA or gDNA derived from T cells, B-cell-depleted T cells, or PBMCs.

Seattle cases were enrolled at active infection and followed longitudinally. The germline V gene encodes CDR1 LNHDA and CDR2 SQIVND (reference sequence). Trimming stripped 3 bases from V and 0 bases from J, with 8 bases between. The CDR3 has 14 residues. V gene TRBV19 combines with J gene TRBJ1-1; D is unresolved. The TCR originated in a man aged 50-60 years with COVID-19, enrolled during active disease. Sequencing was carried out using peripheral blood. CDR3 residues: CASSIGGMNTEAFF. As DNA, the CDR3 is TGTGCCAGTAGTATTGGAGGTATGAACACTGAAGCTTTCTTT.